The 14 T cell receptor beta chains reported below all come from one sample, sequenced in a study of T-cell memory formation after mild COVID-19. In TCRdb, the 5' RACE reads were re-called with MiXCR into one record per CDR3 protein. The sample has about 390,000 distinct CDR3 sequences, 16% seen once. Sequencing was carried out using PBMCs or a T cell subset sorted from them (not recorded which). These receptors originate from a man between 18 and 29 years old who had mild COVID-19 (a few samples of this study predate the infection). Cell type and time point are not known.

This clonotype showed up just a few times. The CDR3 sequence: CASSYRGRGDNEQFF. Here the CDR3 DNA reads TGTGCCAGCAGCTACAGGGGGCGCGGGGACAATGAGCAGTTCTTC. The rearrangement links TRBV7-8 to TRBJ2-1; 9 nucleotides agree with TRBD1. Trimming cost V 4 bases and J 5 bases; bases outside gene matches: 6. This CDR3 region has 15 residues. From germline, CDR1 is SGHVS and CDR2 FQNEAQ.

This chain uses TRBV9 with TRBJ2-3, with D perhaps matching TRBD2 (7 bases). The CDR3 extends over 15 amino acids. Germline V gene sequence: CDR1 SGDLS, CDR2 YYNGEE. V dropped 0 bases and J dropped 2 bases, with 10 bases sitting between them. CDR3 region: CASSVAGGHTDTQYF. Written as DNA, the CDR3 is TGTGCCAGCAGCGTAGCCGGGGGGCACACAGATACGCAGTATTTT.

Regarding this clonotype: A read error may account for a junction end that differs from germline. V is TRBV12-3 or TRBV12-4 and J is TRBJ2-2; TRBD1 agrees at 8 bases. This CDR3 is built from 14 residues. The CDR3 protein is CASRRTGNTGEMFF. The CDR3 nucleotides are TGTGCCAGCAGGCGGACAGGGAACACCGGGGAGATGTTTTTT.

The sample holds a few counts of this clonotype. The CDR3 protein is CASGQKSEQFF. The CDR3 DNA reads TGTGCCAGCGGGCAGAAAAGTGAGCAGTTCTTC. The V gene is TRBV7-8, the J gene TRBJ2-1; D gene ambiguous. Looked up from germline, CDR1 is SGHVS and CDR2 is FQNEAQ. This CDR3 spans 11 amino acids. V was trimmed by 8 bases and J by 9 bases, leaving 11 bases between them.

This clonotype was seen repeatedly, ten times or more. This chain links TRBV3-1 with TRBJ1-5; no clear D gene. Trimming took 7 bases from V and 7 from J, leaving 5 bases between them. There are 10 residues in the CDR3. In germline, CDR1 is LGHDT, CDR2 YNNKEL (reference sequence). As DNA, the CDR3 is TGTGCCAGCACATACCAGCCCCAGCATTTT. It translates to CASTYQPQHF.

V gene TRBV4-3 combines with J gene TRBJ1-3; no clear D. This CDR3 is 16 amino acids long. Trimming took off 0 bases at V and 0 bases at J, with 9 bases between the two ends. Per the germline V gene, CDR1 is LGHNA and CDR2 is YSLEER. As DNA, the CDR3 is TGCGCCAGCAGCCAAGATCTATGGGCCTCTGGAAACACCATATATTTT. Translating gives CASSQDLWASGNTIYF.

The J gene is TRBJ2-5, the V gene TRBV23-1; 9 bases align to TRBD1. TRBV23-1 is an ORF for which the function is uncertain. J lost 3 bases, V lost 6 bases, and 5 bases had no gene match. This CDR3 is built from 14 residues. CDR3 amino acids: CASRLGQGEETQYF. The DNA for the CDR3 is TGCGCCAGCAGGCTGGGACAGGGCGAAGAGACCCAGTACTTC.

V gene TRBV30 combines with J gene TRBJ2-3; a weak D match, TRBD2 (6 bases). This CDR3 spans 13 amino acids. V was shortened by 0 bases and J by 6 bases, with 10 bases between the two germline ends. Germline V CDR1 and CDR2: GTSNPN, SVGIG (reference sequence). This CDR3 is CAWSVGSADTQYF. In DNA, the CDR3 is TGTGCCTGGAGTGTCGGGAGCGCCGATACGCAGTATTTT.

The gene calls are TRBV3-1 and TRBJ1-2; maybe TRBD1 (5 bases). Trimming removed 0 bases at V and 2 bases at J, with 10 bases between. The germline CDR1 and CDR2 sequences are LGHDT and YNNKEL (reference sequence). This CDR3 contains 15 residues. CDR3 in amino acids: CASSQDGGENYGYTF. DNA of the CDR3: TGTGCCAGCAGCCAAGATGGGGGGGAAAACTATGGCTACACCTTC.

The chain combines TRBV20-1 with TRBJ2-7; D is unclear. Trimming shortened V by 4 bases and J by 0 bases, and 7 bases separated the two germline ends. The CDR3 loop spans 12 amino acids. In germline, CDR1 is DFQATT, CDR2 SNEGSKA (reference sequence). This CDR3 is CSATPSSYEQYF. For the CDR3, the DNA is TGCAGTGCTACCCCCAGCTCCTACGAGCAGTACTTC.

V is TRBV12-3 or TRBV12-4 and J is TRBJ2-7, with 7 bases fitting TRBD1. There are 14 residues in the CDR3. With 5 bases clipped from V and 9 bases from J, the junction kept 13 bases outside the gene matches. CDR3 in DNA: TGTGCCAGCAGTCCGACTCGACAGGGATCATTGCAGTACTTC. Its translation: CASSPTRQGSLQYF.

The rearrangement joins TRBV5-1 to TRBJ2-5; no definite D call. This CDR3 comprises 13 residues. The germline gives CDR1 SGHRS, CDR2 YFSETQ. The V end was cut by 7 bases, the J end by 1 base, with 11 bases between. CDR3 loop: CASGRTSQETQYF. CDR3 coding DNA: TGCGCCAGCGGCCGGACGTCCCAAGAGACCCAGTACTTC.

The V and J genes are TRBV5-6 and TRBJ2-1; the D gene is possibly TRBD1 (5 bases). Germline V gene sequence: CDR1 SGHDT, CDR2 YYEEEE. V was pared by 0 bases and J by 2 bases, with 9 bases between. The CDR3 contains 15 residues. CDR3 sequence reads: CASSLDRNTYNEQFF. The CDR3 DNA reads TGTGCCAGCAGCTTGGACAGGAATACCTACAATGAGCAGTTCTTC.

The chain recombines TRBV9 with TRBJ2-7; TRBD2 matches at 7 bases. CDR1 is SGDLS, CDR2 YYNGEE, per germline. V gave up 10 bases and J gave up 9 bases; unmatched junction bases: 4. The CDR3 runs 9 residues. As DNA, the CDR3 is TGTGCCGCCCCGGGAGGGCAGTACGTC. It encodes CAAPGGQYV.